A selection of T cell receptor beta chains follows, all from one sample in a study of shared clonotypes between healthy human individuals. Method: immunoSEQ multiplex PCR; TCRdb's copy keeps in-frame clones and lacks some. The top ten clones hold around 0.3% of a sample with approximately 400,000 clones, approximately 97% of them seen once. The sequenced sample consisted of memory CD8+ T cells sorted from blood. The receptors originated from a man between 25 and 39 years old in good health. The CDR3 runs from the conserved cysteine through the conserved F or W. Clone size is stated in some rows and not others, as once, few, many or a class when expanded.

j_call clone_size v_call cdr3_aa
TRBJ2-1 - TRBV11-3 CASSLARDNEQFF
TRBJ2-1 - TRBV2 CASSEFLAGNYNEQFF
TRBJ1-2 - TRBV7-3 CASSATGRDGYTF
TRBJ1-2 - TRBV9 CASSLNVLDRYYGYTF
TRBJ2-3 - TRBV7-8 CASSSPRTSGRATDTQYF
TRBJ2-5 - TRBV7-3 CASSLYMEETQYF
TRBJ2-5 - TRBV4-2 CASSRAGDPQETQYF
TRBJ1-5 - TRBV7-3 CASRWRSNQPQHF
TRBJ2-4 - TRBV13 CASSLANRAKNF
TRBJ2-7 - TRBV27 CASKMGGTSGKELQYF
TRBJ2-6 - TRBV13 CASTGGANVLTF
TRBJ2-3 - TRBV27 CASSSRTSGRGSTDTQYF
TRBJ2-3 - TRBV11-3 CASSRDNTDTQYF
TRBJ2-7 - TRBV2 CASRTSGTLHEQYF
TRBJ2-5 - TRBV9 CASSVDGGQETQYF
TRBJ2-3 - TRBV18 CASSPVDTQYF
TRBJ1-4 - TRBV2 CASSGTGGEKLFF
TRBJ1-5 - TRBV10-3 CAISGTGGQPQHF
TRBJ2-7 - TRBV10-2 CASSESGSLDYEQYF
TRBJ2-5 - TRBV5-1 CASSPTSGQETQYF
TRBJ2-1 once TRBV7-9 CASSLQWGYNEQFF
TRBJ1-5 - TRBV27 CASSYRGPHQPQHF
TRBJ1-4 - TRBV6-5 CASSPYRGLFEKLFF
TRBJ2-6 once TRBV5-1 CASSDTGYNVLTF
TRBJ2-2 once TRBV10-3 CAISATSGTLLTGELFF
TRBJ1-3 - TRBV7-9 CASSFFIKNTIYF
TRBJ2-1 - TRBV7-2 CASSLTGNNEQFF
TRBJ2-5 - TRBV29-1 CSVVRDRGIVETQYF
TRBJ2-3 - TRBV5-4 CASSETGTSTDTQYF
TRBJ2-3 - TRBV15 CATSRGLGGTDTQYF
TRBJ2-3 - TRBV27 CASSRSGRAPNTQYF
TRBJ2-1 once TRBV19 CASSIRGSYNEQFF
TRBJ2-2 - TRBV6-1 CASSGRLAGGPGTGELFF
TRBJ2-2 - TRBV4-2 CASTREGVVGELFF
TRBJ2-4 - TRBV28 CASSHFQGEAKNIQYF
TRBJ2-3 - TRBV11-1 CASSLERGADTQYF
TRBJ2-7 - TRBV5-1 CASSLVGSSYEQYF
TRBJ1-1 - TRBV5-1 CASSLGQPPEAFF
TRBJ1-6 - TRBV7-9 CASSSGPENSPLHF
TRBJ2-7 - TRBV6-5 CASSYSVLGSSYEQYF
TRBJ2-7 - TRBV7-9 CASTKGQGYDEQYF
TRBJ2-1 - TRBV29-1 CSVIGQLYNEQFF
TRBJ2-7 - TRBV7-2 CASSSIPGLALQYF
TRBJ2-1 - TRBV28 CASSLTAGVEQFF
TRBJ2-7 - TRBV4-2 CASSPTSAGWEEQYF
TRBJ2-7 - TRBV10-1 CARRQGLGYEQYF
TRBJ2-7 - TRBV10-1 CARRGTLRYEQYF
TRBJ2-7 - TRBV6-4 CASIEGLFWGRGYEQYF
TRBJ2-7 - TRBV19 CASSTGTSGNYEQYF
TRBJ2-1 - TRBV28 CASSSSGIKHEQFF